A single sample is the source of the 27 T cell receptor beta chains below, sequenced in a study of vaccination and CD4 T cells after COVID-19. Sequence data for DNA of cultured CD4+ T cells were generated by the Oncomine TCR Beta short-read assay. TCRdb reprocessed the PCR reads with MiXCR, giving one entry per CDR3 protein. The profile shows roughly 15,000 distinct CDR3 sequences, 73% of them singletons. Treatment given: roughly 11-day PBMC culture with coronavirus spike peptide pools or control peptides (ViraFEST assay). Their antigen targets remain unknown. Material: CD4+ T cells from blood, cultured in vitro. The origin of the receptors is a human donor who had recovered from COVID-19.

The CDR3 loop is CASSPLRENSPLHF. CDR3 in DNA: TGTGCCAGCAGTCCCCTACGGGAAAATTCACCCCTCCACTTT. The chain has TRBV7-2 and TRBJ1-6; no firm D call. V was clipped by 6 bases and J by 7 bases, with 13 bases between them. This CDR3 is 14 amino acids long. The germline CDR1 and CDR2 sequences are SGHTA and FQGNSA.

The rearrangement joins TRBV12-3 or TRBV12-4 to TRBJ2-7; 10 nucleotides agree with TRBD2. This CDR3 spans 16 amino acids. J gave up 7 bases and V 3 bases, and 12 bases lay outside the gene matches. In DNA, the CDR3 is TGTGCCAGCAGTTTTGCTAGCGGGAGAAGTAAGCCGGAGCAGTACTTC. It encodes CASSFASGRSKPEQYF.

This clonotype was seen only once. V gene TRBV15 combines with J gene TRBJ1-2, with D possibly TRBD1 on 5 matching bases. The CDR3 runs 16 residues. Germline CDR1 and CDR2: LNHNV and YYDKDF (reference sequence). The V and J ends lost 0 bases and 4 bases respectively, with 15 bases between them. CDR3 protein: CATSRDLGTGLYGYTF. CDR3 bases: TGTGCCACCAGCAGAGATTTGGGGACGGGTCTCTATGGCTACACCTTC.

As to this clonotype: A far larger clone is a single base away, which makes a read error likely. The rearrangement links TRBV28 to TRBJ2-1, with a possible D match to TRBD1 (5 bases). The V and J ends lost 6 bases and 10 bases respectively, with 22 bases between them. CDR3 length: 15 amino acids. Germline V CDR1 and CDR2: MDHEN, SYDVKM. The CDR3 DNA sequence: TGTGCCAGCAGCTTAGATACGACAGCTTTTCGCGAGCAGTTCTTC. Translating it yields CASSLDTTAFREQFF.

The chain employs TRBV7-2 and TRBJ1-1; D gene ambiguous. The CDR3 is made up of 11 amino acids. V was shortened by 1 base and J by 8 bases, with 5 bases between the two germline ends. Per the germline V gene, CDR1 is SGHTA and CDR2 is FQGNSA. As DNA, the CDR3 is TGTGCCAGCAGCTTAGTGCTCGAAGCTTTCTTT. Residues: CASSLVLEAFF.

V is TRBV20-1 and J is TRBJ2-5; 9 bases fit TRBD2. V gave up 1 base and J gave up 2 bases; unmatched junction bases: 2. The CDR3 is 14 residues long. The germline gives CDR1 DFQATT, CDR2 SNEGSKA (reference sequence). CDR3 nucleotides: TGCAGTGCTAGAGTTAGCGGGAGTCAAGAGACCCAGTACTTC. This codes for CSARVSGSQETQYF.

CDR3 coding DNA: TGTGCCAGCAGACCGAGGGGTTCCACAGATACGCAGTATTTT. Translation gives CASRPRGSTDTQYF. The chain uses TRBV27 and TRBJ2-3, with D perhaps matching TRBD1 or TRBD2 (5 bases each). Trimming took 6 bases from V and 2 from J, leaving 12 bases between them. The CDR3 loop spans 14 amino acids. In germline, CDR1 is MNHEY, CDR2 SMNVEV (reference sequence).

CDR3 residues: CASGPGTENTEAFF. The CDR3 DNA is TGTGCTAGTGGCCCCGGGACAGAGAACACTGAAGCTTTCTTT. The chain joins TRBV12-5 to TRBJ1-1; TRBD1 aligns across 7 bases. CDR1 LGHNT and CDR2 FRNRAP come from the germline V gene. CDR3 length: 14 residues. Unmatched junction bases numbered 5, after V lost 6 bases and J lost 1 base.

V gene TRBV28 combines with J gene TRBJ1-5; unclear D gene. V was trimmed by 6 bases and J by 0 bases, leaving 15 bases between them. This CDR3 is built from 16 residues. Looked up from germline, CDR1 is MDHEN and CDR2 is SYDVKM. The DNA for the CDR3 is TGTGCCAGCAGAGTGGGCGGGGTAAATAGCAATCAGCCCCAGCATTTT. As protein: CASRVGGVNSNQPQHF.

The chain uses TRBV7-2 and TRBJ2-3; tentatively, D is TRBD2 (6 bases). With 2 bases removed from V and 0 bases from J, the gap between germline ends came to 12 bases. The CDR3 contains 16 residues. CDR1 is SGHTA and CDR2 is FQGNSA in the germline V gene. CDR3 amino acids: CASSLWTTGSTDTQYF. CDR3 DNA: TGTGCCAGCAGCTTATGGACTACTGGTAGCACAGATACGCAGTATTTT.

The V gene is TRBV19, the J gene TRBJ1-6; D is perhaps TRBD1 (5 bases). Germline lookup yields CDR1 LNHDA and CDR2 SQIVND (reference sequence). The CDR3 is 16 residues long. Between the trimmed V and J ends, which lost 9 bases and 0 bases, there was a span of 15 bases. The DNA of the CDR3 is TGTGCCAGCCGGGGCAGGGCGAGCTCCTATAATTCACCCCTCCACTTT. It yields the protein CASRGRASSYNSPLHF.

This clonotype turned up a few times. The gene calls are TRBV28 and TRBJ1-1; 9 nucleotides agree with TRBD1. V dropped 4 bases and J dropped 5; count of bases not matched to a gene: 8. The CDR3 totals 15 residues. CDR1 is MDHEN, CDR2 SYDVKM, per germline. CDR3: CASSSPGTGKTEAFF. The CDR3 coding sequence is TGTGCCAGCAGTTCTCCCGGGACAGGGAAGACTGAAGCTTTCTTT.

The chain has TRBV6-1 and TRBJ2-1; 11 positions match TRBD2. The CDR3 is 15 residues long. The germline gives CDR1 MNHNS, CDR2 SASEGT. Trimming removed 7 bases from V and 8 bases from J; junction bases left unmatched: 10. In DNA, the CDR3 is TGTGCCAGCAATAGCGGGAGGGCCGTAGGGGATGAGCAGTTCTTC. This sequence encodes CASNSGRAVGDEQFF.

This clonotype was observed a handful of times. The chain is built from TRBV7-6 and TRBJ2-3; D uncertain. Trimming shortened V by 5 bases and J by 1 base, and 13 bases separated the two germline ends. In germline, CDR1 is SGHVS, CDR2 FNYEAQ. CDR3 length equals 15 residues. DNA of the CDR3: TGTGCCAGCAGCCGCGCGGTCGTTGGCACAGATACGCAGTATTTT. It encodes CASSRAVVGTDTQYF.

J is TRBJ2-1 and V is TRBV7-2; D possibly corresponds to TRBD1 (6 bases). Trimming took off 1 base at V and 5 bases at J, with 9 bases between the two ends. The V gene's germline CDR1 is SGHTA and CDR2 FQGNSA. There are 14 residues in the CDR3. CDR3 sequence reads: CASSLVRDNNEQFF. The DNA for the CDR3 is TGTGCCAGCAGCTTAGTACGGGACAACAATGAGCAGTTCTTC.

V gene TRBV4-3 combines with J gene TRBJ1-3, with no clear D. Trimming removed 0 bases from V and 7 bases from J, with 13 bases in between. This CDR3 contains 15 residues. Germline V gene data show CDR1 as LGHNA and CDR2 as YSLEER. The CDR3 DNA reads as TGCGCCAGCAGCCAAGATCGCCCCGCCGGGAACACCATATATTTT. Amino acids: CASSQDRPAGNTIYF.

This chain joins TRBV28 and TRBJ1-5; no clear D. Germline CDR1 MDHEN, CDR2 SYDVKM. This CDR3 has 18 residues. The germline V and J ends were trimmed by 2 bases and 9 bases, with 26 bases remaining between them. CDR3 in amino acids: CASSLVTLPGDLDGPQHF. The CDR3 DNA is TGTGCCAGCAGTTTAGTTACCCTCCCGGGCGACCTCGATGGGCCCCAGCATTTT. The full variable domain, its missing parts supplied by reference TRBV28 and TRBJ1-5, is DVKVTQSSRYLVKRTGEKVFLECVQDMDHENMFWYRQDPGLGLRLIYFSYDVKMKEKGDIPEGYSVSREKKERFSLILESASTNQTSMYLCASSLVTLPGDLDGPQHFGDGTRLSIL.

The V call is TRBV9, the J call TRBJ2-3; D perhaps matches TRBD2 (6 bases). This CDR3 comprises 15 residues. The germline V gene encodes CDR1 SGDLS and CDR2 YYNGEE. V lost 1 base and J lost 0, with 9 bases in between. The CDR3 nucleotides read TGTGCCAGCAGCGTATTAGCGGCTAGCACAGATACGCAGTATTTT. It specifies CASSVLAASTDTQYF. Using reference TRBV9 and TRBJ2-3 for the parts outside the CDR3, the full variable domain is DSGVTQTPKHLITATGQRVTLRCSPRSGDLSVYWYQQSLDQGLQFLIQYYNGEERAKGNILERFSAQQFPDLHSELNLSSLELGDSALYFCASSVLAASTDTQYFGPGTRLTVL.

This clonotype has just a few counts. V usage is TRBV30 and J usage is TRBJ1-1; D is undetermined. Trimming took 1 base from V and 6 from J, leaving 12 bases between them. The CDR3 runs to 13 residues. Germline V CDR1 and CDR2: GTSNPN, SVGIG (reference sequence). For the CDR3, the DNA is TGTGCCTGGAGTGGAGACCCAGGCGCTGAAGCTTTCTTT. It encodes CAWSGDPGAEAFF.

For this clonotype: Germline and junction disagree at one end, which may indicate a read error. Written as DNA, the CDR3 is TGCACCAGCAGCCAAATAGTATCTAACGGTCTTTCACCCCTCCACTTT. This translates into CTSSQIVSNGLSPLHF. The V gene is TRBV4-1, the J gene TRBJ1-6, with unresolved D. Looked up from germline, CDR1 is MGHRA and CDR2 is YSYEKL. This CDR3 comprises 16 residues.

This clonotype was seen a few times. The V call is TRBV7-2, the J call TRBJ1-1; maybe TRBD1 (5 bases). Trimming removed 5 bases at V and 2 bases at J, with 12 bases between. The CDR3 runs 14 residues. Germline CDR1 and CDR2: SGHTA and FQGNSA. CDR3 protein: CASSDRGDNTEAFF. The CDR3 nucleotides are TGTGCCAGCAGCGACAGAGGAGATAACACTGAAGCTTTCTTT. The variable domain in full, completed from reference TRBV7-2 and TRBJ1-1, reads GAGVSQSPSNKVTEKGKDVELRCDPISGHTALYWYRQSLGQGLEFLIYFQGNSAPDKSGLPSDRFSAERTGGSVSTLTIQRTQQEDSAVYLCASSDRGDNTEAFFGQGTRLTVV.

The gene calls are TRBV7-6 and TRBJ2-4; possibly TRBD1 or TRBD2 for D (5 bases each). V lost 4 bases to trimming and J lost 0 bases, with 28 bases between them. This CDR3 has 21 residues. Germline values: CDR1 SGHVS, CDR2 FNYEAQ. CDR3 residues: CASSYARGNSLLAEAKNIQYF. DNA for the CDR3: TGTGCCAGCAGCTACGCCCGGGGCAACAGCCTACTTGCAGAAGCCAAAAACATTCAGTACTTC.

This clonotype was found a few times. The chain is built from TRBV6-2 or TRBV6-3 and TRBJ1-1, with 8 bases fitting TRBD1. Losses at the gene ends were 2 bases for V and 5 bases for J; bases not matched to a gene: 4. Germline loops: CDR1 MNHEY, CDR2 SVGEGT. The CDR3 runs to 14 residues. CDR3 loop: CASSYGQGFTEAFF. The CDR3 bases are TGTGCCAGCAGTTACGGACAGGGTTTTACTGAAGCTTTCTTT.

This sequence joins TRBV15 and TRBJ2-1; 7 bases agree with TRBD2. The CDR3 has 18 residues. CDR1 and CDR2 from the germline V gene are LNHNV and YYDKDF (reference sequence). V gave up 5 bases and J gave up 3 bases; unmatched junction bases: 16. DNA of the CDR3: TGTGCCACCAGCGGAGTAACTTTACTAGCGAATTTCTACAATGAGCAGTTCTTC. Amino acid sequence: CATSGVTLLANFYNEQFF.

This clonotype was seen a few times. The CDR3 region is CSAGRDRGNQPQHF. CDR3 coding DNA: TGCAGTGCTGGAAGGGACAGGGGAAATCAGCCCCAGCATTTT. This rearrangement joins TRBV20-1 to TRBJ1-5, with 10 bases identical to TRBD1. CDR3 length equals 14 residues. After removal of 5 bases from V and 4 bases from J, the junction contained 5 bases not matched to a gene. Germline V CDR1 and CDR2: DFQATT, SNEGSKA (reference sequence).

The J gene is TRBJ1-1, the V gene TRBV2, with 11 bases fitting TRBD1. The length of the CDR3 is 15 residues. V shed 10 bases and J 4 bases; nucleotides not matched to a gene: 11. Germline V gene sequence: CDR1 SNHLY, CDR2 FYNNEI. The CDR3 region has the DNA TGTGCCACCCACGGACAGGGGGCAATGGGCACTGAAGCTTTCTTT. Translated, it gives CATHGQGAMGTEAFF. The whole variable domain, filled in from reference TRBV2 and TRBJ1-1, reads EPEVTQTPSHQVTQMGQEVILRCVPISNHLYFYWYRQILGQKVEFLVSFYNNEISEKSEIFDDQFSVERPDGSNFTLKIRSTKLEDSAMYFCATHGQGAMGTEAFFGQGTRLTVV.

This chain joins TRBV4-3 and TRBJ2-4; perhaps D is TRBD1 or TRBD2 (6 bases each). The CDR3 length is 17 residues. The V and J ends lost 3 bases and 1 base respectively, with 16 bases between them. Germline loops: CDR1 LGHNA, CDR2 YSLEER. The CDR3 bases are TGCGCCAGCAGCCAGTTACAGGGAGGCGGCGCCAAAAACATTCAGTACTTC. Amino acid sequence: CASSQLQGGGAKNIQYF.